This is a list of T cell receptor beta chains from one sample in a study of tumor and adjacent non-tumor tissue in lung cancer. MiXCR was run by TCRdb on the multiplex PCR reads, yielding one entry per CDR3 protein. Seen here are roughly 75,000 distinct CDR3 sequences, 77% observed once, and the top ten hold about 12%. The sequenced sample consisted of lung tumor tissue. The receptors shown here come from a woman between 45 and 60 years old with non-small cell lung cancer. CDR3s include the opening cysteine and the closing phenylalanine or tryptophan. D genes are given only for firm matches. A clone size is listed for some rows: how often the clone was seen (once, few, many), or a class if it is expanded.

CTNVLAGDDNEQFF	TGCACCAATGTCCTAGCGGGAGATGACAATGAGCAGTTCTTC	TRBD2	TRBV10-1	TRBJ2-1	few
CANLLWGQGSMGLSPDTQYF	-	-	TRBV6-1	TRBJ2-3	-
CVIEGQDSYKQYF	TGTGTCATCGAGGGGCAGGACTCCTACAAGCAGTACTTC	-	TRBV10-3	TRBJ2-7	-
CASSLGDTQFDTQYF	TGCGCCAGCAGCTTAGGCGATACACAATTCGATACGCAGTATTTT	-	TRBV5-1	TRBJ2-3	-
CANSPPGGGATEQYF	TGTGCCAACAGTCCGCCGGGAGGAGGGGCTACGGAGCAATACTTC	TRBD2	TRBV6-5	TRBJ2-7	few
CVSSLGVTRELFF	TGCGTCAGCAGTTTAGGAGTTACGAGGGAGCTGTTTTTT	-	TRBV12-3/TRBV12-4	TRBJ2-2	-
CASSAKGGKHEQYF	TGTGCCAGCAGTGCAAAGGGGGGCAAACACGAGCAGTACTTC	-	TRBV28	TRBJ2-7	few
CASSLDGGGGAGELFF	TGTGCCAGCAGCTTAGATGGCGGGGGTGGCGCCGGGGAGCTGTTTTTC	TRBD2	TRBV11-3	TRBJ2-2	-
CASSLFRSLTGLRTYNEQLF	TGTGCCAGTAGCTTGTTCCGGTCTCTAACGGGATTAAGAACCTACAATGAGCAGTTATTC	-	TRBV11-2	TRBJ2-1	-
CASSSTDGVYRADTQYF	TGTGCCAGCAGCTCCACGGACGGGGTCTATAGGGCAGATACGCAGTATTTT	-	TRBV10-2	TRBJ2-3	-
CANNPPAFGYGYTF	TGTGCCAATAACCCCCCCGCCTTTGGGTATGGCTACACCTTC	-	TRBV2	TRBJ1-2	-
CASSERSGSGANVLTF	TGTGCCAGCAGTGAACGGTCCGGGAGCGGGGCCAACGTCCTGACTTTC	-	TRBV6-1	TRBJ2-6	medium-sized
CVSSLGGSKGYTF	TGTGTCAGCAGCCTAGGTGGGTCAAAGGGCTACACCTTC	-	TRBV6-5	TRBJ1-2	-
CASSYGEDTKQPQHF	TGTGCCAGCAGTTACGGCGAGGATACTAAACAGCCCCAGCATTTT	-	TRBV6-6	TRBJ1-5	-
CAFSETGRGQPQHF	TGTGCCTTCAGTGAGACAGGGCGGGGTCAGCCCCAGCATTTT	TRBD1	TRBV10-3	TRBJ1-5	-
CADSLGTDTAGYEQYF	TGTGCCGACAGCTTAGGGACTGACACCGCGGGCTACGAGCAGTACTTC	-	TRBV7-8	TRBJ2-7	-
CASGIRRGETQYF	TGCGCCAGCGGAATCCGGAGGGGAGAGACCCAGTACTTC	-	TRBV5-1	TRBJ2-5	many
CSAFPTVTNEKLFF	TGCAGTGCATTTCCCACCGTAACTAATGAAAAACTGTTTTTT	-	TRBV20-1	TRBJ1-4	-
CVISDRAARTGGDGYTF	TGTGTCATCAGTGACCGGGCGGCCAGGACAGGGGGTGATGGCTACACCTTC	TRBD1	TRBV10-3	TRBJ1-2	-
CASKGSSNEQFF	TGTGCCAGCAAGGGGTCTAGTAATGAGCAGTTCTTC	-	TRBV25-1	TRBJ2-1	many
CASSLDIAGPDRITNEKLFF	TGTGCCAGCAGCTTAGATATTGCAGGGCCGGATAGGATCACTAATGAAAAACTGTTTTTT	-	TRBV11-2	TRBJ1-4	medium-sized
CASSRSRGGSYEQYF	TGTGCCAGCAGCCGTTCGCGGGGGGGGTCATACGAGCAGTACTTC	TRBD2	TRBV12-3/TRBV12-4	TRBJ2-7	-
CASSRGVAGEYYNEQFF	TGCGCCAGCAGCCGGGGGGTAGCGGGAGAGTATTACAATGAGCAGTTCTTC	TRBD2	TRBV4-1	TRBJ2-1	many
CASSLAGDITYEQYF	TGTGCCAGCAGCTTAGCGGGAGATATTACGTACGAGCAGTACTTC	-	TRBV7-9	TRBJ2-7	many
CASKDPGLAGELFF	TGTGCCAGTAAGGACCCAGGGTTGGCCGGGGAGCTGTTTTTT	-	TRBV6-5	TRBJ2-2	-
CASSRLRTNTEAFF	TGTGCGAGCAGCCGATTGAGAACGAACACTGAAGCTTTCTTT	-	TRBV6-5	TRBJ1-1	-
CSVADPHGNTEAIF	TGCAGCGTTGCGGACCCACACGGGAACACTGAAGCTATCTTT	-	TRBV29-1	TRBJ1-1	-
CVSSLSGVTGELFF	TGTGTCAGCAGTTTATCGGGGGTCACCGGGGAGCTGTTTTTT	-	TRBV11-3	TRBJ2-2	-
CSGGQGPETPYF	TGCAGCGGGGGACAGGGCCCCGAGACCCCATACTTC	TRBD1	TRBV29-1	TRBJ2-5	-
CASSFGAWAQLNTGELFF	TGTGCCAGCAGCTTCGGAGCGTGGGCTCAGTTGAACACCGGGGAGCTGTTTTTT	-	TRBV11-1	TRBJ2-2	medium-sized
CTSGLAKNIHYF	TGTACCAGCGGACTAGCCAAAAACATTCATTACTTC	TRBD2	TRBV5-6	TRBJ2-4	-
CANSPRTSGVGKQFF	TGTGCCAACAGCCCCCGGACTAGCGGGGTGGGTAAGCAGTTCTTT	TRBD2	TRBV11-2	TRBJ2-1	-
CANSQDWVTSGSREQYF	TGCGCCAACAGCCAAGATTGGGTGACTAGCGGGAGTAGAGAGCAGTACTTT	TRBD2	TRBV4-1	TRBJ2-7	-
CASSDPDRGRTHGEKAETQYF	TGTGCCAGCAGTGACCCAGACAGGGGAAGGACTCACGGGGAGAAAGCAGAGACCCAGTACTTC	TRBD1	TRBV6-4	TRBJ2-5	few
CVSSETGGYVEQFF	TGTGTCAGCAGTGAGACAGGGGGCTACGTTGAGCAGTTCTTC	TRBD1	TRBV12-3/TRBV12-4	TRBJ2-1	-
CASSQDRGLGKFF	TGCGCCAGCAGCCAAGACAGGGGACTAGGCAAGTTCTTT	TRBD2	TRBV4-1	TRBJ2-1	-
CVSSIPGPDTQYF	TGTGTTAGCAGCATCCCGGGGCCAGATACGCAGTATTTT	-	TRBV5-4	TRBJ2-3	-
CATSNMENTEAFF	TGTGCCACTAGTAATATGGAGAACACTGAAGCTTTCTTT	-	TRBV24-1	TRBJ1-1	-
CAWSVIEGELFF	TGTGCCTGGAGTGTAATCGAAGGGGAGCTGTTTTTT	-	TRBV30	TRBJ2-2	-
CASIHTGNEKLFF	TGTGCCAGCATCCACACTGGGAATGAAAAACTGTTTTTT	-	TRBV6-5	TRBJ1-4	-
CASSESVVIQPQHF	TGCGCCAGCAGTGAGTCGGTCGTAATTCAGCCCCAGCATTTT	-	TRBV10-2	TRBJ1-5	-
CASSLQAGNTRELFF	TGCGCCAGCAGCCTCCAGGCAGGGAACACCAGGGAGCTGTTTTTT	-	TRBV5-1	TRBJ2-2	-
CASRPATIAMRADTQYF	TGTGCCAGTAGACCGGCGACTATCGCGATGAGAGCAGATACGCAGTATTTT	-	TRBV12-3/TRBV12-4	TRBJ2-3	-
CSFISGRAIHEYYF	TGTAGCTTCATCAGCGGGAGGGCAATCCACGAGTACTACTTC	TRBD2	TRBV29-1	TRBJ2-7	-
CSAHTGTGNTEELFF	TGCAGTGCGCACACGGGGACGGGGAACACCGAGGAGCTGTTTTTT	-	TRBV20-1	TRBJ2-2	-
CSVREGPDTHYF	TGCAGCGTGCGGGAGGGCCCAGACACGCATTATTTT	TRBD2	TRBV29-1	TRBJ2-3	-
CSVELIGSSYNEQFF	TGCAGTGTTGAATTAATCGGGAGCTCATATAATGAGCAGTTCTTC	-	TRBV29-1	TRBJ2-1	-
CAISAMDVYGYTF	TGTGCCATCAGTGCGATGGACGTCTATGGCTACACCTTC	-	TRBV10-3	TRBJ1-2	-
CASSVVTGSRDTQYF	TGTGCCAGCAGCGTAGTGACAGGGTCACGCGATACGCAGTATTTT	TRBD1	TRBV5-4	TRBJ2-3	-
CAWRDLGRVTDTQYF	TGTGCCTGGAGAGATTTGGGAAGGGTCACAGATACGCAGTATTTT	-	TRBV30	TRBJ2-3	many
CASSYSLGGASYGYIF	TGTGCCAGCAGTTACTCCTTGGGGGGCGCATCCTATGGCTACATCTTC	-	TRBV6-6	TRBJ1-2	-
CASSPGSNRDYNQYF	TGCGCCAGCAGCCCCGGGTCAAATAGGGACTACAATCAGTACTTC	TRBD2	TRBV10-1	TRBJ2-7	-